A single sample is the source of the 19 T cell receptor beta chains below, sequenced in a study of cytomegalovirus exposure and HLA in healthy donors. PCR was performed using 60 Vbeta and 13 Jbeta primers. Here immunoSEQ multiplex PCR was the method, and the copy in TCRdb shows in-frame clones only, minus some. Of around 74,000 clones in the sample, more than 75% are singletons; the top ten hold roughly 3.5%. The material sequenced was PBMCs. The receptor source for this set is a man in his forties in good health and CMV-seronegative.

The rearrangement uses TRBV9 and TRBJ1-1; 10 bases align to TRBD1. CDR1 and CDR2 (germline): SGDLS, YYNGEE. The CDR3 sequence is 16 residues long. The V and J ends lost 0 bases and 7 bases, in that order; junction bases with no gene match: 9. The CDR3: CASSVGLPGQGNEAFF. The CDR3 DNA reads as TGTGCCAGCAGCGTAGGCCTTCCGGGACAGGGGAATGAAGCTTTCTTT.

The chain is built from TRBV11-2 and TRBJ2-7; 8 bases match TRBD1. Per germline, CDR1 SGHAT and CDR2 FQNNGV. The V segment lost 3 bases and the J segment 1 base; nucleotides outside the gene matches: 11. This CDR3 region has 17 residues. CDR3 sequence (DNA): TGTGCCAGCAGCTTCCGAAACCTCCGGGACAGGTCCTACGAGCAGTACTTC. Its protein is CASSFRNLRDRSYEQYF. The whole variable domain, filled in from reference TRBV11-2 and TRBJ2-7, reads EAGVAQSPRYKIIEKRQSVAFWCNPISGHATLYWYQQILGQGPKLLIQFQNNGVVDDSQLPKDRFSAERLKGVDSTLKIQPAKLEDSAVYLCASSFRNLRDRSYEQYFGPGTRLTVT.

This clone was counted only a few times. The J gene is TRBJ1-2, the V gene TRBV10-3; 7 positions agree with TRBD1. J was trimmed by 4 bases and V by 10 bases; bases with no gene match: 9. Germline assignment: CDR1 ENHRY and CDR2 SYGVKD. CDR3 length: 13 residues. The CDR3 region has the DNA TGTGCCAGCAAAGGACAGGAGATCTATGGCTACACCTTC. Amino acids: CASKGQEIYGYTF.

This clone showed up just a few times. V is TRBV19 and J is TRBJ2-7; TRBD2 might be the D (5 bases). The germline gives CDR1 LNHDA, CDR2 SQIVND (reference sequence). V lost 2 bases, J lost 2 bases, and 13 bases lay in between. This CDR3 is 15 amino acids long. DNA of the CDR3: TGTGCCAGTAGTATATCCCCCGGTAGCGCCTACGAGCAGTACTTC. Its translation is CASSISPGSAYEQYF. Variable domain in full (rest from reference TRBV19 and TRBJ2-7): DGGITQSPKYLFRKEGQNVTLSCEQNLNHDAMYWYRQDPGQGLRLIYYSQIVNDFQKGDIAEGYSVSREKKESFPLTVTSAQKNPTAFYLCASSISPGSAYEQYFGPGTRLTVT.

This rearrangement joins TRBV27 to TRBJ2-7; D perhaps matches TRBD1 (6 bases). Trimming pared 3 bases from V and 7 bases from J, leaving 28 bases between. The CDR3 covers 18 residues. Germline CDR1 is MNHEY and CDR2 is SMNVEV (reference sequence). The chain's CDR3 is CASSFSPGHPDGLREQYF. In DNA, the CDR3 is TGTGCCAGCAGTTTTTCACCGGGACACCCGGACGGGCTCCGGGAGCAGTACTTC.

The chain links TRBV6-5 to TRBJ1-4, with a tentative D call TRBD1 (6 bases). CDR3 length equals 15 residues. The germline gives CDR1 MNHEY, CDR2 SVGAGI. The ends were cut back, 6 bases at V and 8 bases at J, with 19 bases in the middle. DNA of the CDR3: TGTGCCAGCAGCCAAGACGAGGGGGTTCGCGAAAAACTGTTTTTT. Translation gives CASSQDEGVREKLFF.

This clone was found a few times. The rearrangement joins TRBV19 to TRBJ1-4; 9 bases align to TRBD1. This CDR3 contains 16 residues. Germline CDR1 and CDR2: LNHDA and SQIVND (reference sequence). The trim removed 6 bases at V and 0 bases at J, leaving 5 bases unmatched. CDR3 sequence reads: CASSYRGLATNEKLFF. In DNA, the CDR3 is TGTGCCAGTAGCTACAGGGGGCTGGCAACTAATGAAAAACTGTTTTTT.

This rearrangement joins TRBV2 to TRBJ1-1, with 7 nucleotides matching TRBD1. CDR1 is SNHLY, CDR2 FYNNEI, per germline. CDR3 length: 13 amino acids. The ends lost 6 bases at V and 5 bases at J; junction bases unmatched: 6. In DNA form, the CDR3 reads TGTGCCAGCAGAGAGGAGACAGGGACTGAAGCTTTCTTT. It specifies CASREETGTEAFF.

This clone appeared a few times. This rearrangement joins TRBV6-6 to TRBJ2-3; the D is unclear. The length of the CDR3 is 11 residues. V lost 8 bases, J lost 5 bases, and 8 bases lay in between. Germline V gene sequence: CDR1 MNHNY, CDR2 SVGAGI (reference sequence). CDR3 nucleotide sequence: TGTGCCAGCGGCTTTGGAGATACGCAGTATTTT. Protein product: CASGFGDTQYF.

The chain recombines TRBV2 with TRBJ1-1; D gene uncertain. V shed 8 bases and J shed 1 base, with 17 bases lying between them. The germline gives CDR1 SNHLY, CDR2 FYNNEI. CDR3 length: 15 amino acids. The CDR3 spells CASALGRQPNTEAFF. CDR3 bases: TGTGCCAGCGCCTTGGGGAGGCAGCCGAACACTGAAGCTTTCTTT.

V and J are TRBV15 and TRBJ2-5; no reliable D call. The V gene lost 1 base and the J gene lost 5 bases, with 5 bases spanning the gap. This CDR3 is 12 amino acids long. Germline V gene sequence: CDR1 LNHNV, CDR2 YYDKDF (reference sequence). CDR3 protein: CATSRVMETQYF. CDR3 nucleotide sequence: TGTGCCACCAGCAGAGTCATGGAGACCCAGTACTTC.

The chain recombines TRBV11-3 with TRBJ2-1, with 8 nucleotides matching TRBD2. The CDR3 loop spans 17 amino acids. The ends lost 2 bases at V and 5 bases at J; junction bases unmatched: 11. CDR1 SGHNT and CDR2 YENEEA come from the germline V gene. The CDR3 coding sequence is TGTGCCAGCAGCTTAAGTCCGTTACGGGGGGGGGACAATGAGCAGTTCTTC. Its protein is CASSLSPLRGGDNEQFF.

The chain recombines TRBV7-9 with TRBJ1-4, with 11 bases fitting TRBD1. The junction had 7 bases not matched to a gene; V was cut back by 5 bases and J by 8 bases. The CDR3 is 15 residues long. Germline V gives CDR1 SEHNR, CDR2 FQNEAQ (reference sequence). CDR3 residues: CASSRTGGVSEKLFF. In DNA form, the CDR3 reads TGTGCCAGCAGCCGGACAGGGGGCGTTTCGGAAAAACTGTTTTTT.

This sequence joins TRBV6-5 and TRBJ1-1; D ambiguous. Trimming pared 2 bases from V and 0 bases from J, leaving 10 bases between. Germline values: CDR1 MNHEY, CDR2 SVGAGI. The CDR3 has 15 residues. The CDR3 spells CASSYGRNMNTEAFF. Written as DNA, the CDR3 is TGTGCCAGCAGTTACGGGAGAAACATGAACACTGAAGCTTTCTTT.

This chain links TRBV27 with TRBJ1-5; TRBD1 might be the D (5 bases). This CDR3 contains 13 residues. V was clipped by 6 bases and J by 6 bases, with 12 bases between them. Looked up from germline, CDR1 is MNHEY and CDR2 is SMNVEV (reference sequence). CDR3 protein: CASRGHISQPQHF. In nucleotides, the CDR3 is TGTGCCAGCAGAGGACACATCTCTCAGCCCCAGCATTTT.

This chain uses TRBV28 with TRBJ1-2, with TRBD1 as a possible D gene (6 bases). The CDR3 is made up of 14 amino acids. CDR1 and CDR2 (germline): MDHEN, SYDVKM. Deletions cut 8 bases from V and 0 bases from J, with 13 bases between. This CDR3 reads CASLQGDTNYGYTF. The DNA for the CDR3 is TGTGCCAGCCTCCAAGGGGACACTAACTATGGCTACACCTTC.

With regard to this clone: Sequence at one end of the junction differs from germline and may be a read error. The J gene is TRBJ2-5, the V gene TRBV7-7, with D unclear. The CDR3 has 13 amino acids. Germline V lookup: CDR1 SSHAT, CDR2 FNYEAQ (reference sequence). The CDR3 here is CASSLRERGEQYF. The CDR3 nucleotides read TGTGCTAGCAGCTTAAGAGAAAGAGGAGAGCAGTACTTC.

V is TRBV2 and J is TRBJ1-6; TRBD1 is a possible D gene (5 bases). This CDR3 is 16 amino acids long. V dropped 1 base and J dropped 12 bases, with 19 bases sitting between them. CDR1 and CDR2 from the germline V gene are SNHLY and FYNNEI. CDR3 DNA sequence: TGTGCCAGCAGTGAAGGGGGGGGGACGATCAATAGACCCCTCCACTTT. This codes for CASSEGGGTINRPLHF.

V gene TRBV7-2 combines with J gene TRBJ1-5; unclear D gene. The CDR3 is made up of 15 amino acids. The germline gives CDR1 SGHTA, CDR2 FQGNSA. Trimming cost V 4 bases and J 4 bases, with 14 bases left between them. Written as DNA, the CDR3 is TGTGCCAGCAGCTCCAAATCCGGGTCTAATCAGCCCCAGCATTTT. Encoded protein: CASSSKSGSNQPQHF.